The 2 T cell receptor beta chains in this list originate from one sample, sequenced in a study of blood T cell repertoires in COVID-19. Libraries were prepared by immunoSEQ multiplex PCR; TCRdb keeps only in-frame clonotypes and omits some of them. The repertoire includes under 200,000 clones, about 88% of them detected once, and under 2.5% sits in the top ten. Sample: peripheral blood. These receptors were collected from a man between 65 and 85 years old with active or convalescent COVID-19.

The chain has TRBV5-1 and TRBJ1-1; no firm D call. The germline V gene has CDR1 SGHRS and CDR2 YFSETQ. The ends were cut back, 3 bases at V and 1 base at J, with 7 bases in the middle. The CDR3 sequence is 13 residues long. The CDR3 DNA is TGCGCCAGCAGCTCGACATCGAACACTGAAGCTTTCTTT. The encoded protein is CASSSTSNTEAFF.

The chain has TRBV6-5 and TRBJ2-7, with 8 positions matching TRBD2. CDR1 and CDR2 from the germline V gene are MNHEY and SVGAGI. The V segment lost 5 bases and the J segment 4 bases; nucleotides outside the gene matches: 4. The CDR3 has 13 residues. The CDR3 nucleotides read TGTGCCAGCAGTAAACCGGGAGGGTACGAGCAGTACTTC. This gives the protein CASSKPGGYEQYF.